The clone carrying this TCR beta chain showed up just a few times. Its antigen is unknown. The data were taken from a study of early T cells in non-severe SARS-CoV-2 infection. The CDR3 runs 17 residues. CDR1 is LGHNA and CDR2 is YSLEER in the germline V gene. V was shortened by 2 bases and J by 3 bases, with 14 bases between the two germline ends. Points from the study as a whole: Using VDJdb, the matching emphasized anti-spike CD8 responses while missing private and CD4 specificities.

TCRdb called the 5' RACE reads again in MiXCR, with one record for every CDR3 protein. Of 55,000 to 85,000 distinct CDR3 sequences detected, about 9% appear once; the ten largest clones hold around 15%. The chain carries TRBV4-3 and TRBJ1-6; no clear D gene. The receptor was isolated from an adult who was a healthcare worker with PCR-confirmed SARS-CoV-2 infection or an uninfected control (not recorded which). The sequenced sample was whole blood, obtained at baseline. This CDR3 reads CASSQKVWGFYNSPLHF. The CDR3 DNA reads as TGCGCCAGCAGCCAAAAAGTCTGGGGTTTCTATAATTCACCCCTCCACTTT.